Listed below are T cell receptor beta chains from one sample, sequenced in a study of OX40 agonist ivuxolimab in advanced cancers. This table comes from immunoSEQ multiplex PCR, and its TCRdb copy is limited to in-frame clones, with some not included. The sample holds about 50,000 clones, around 91% seen once. This material consisted of CD4+ or CD8+ T cells sorted from blood, taken in a trial of the OX40 agonist ivuxolimab. These receptors originate from an adult with an advanced solid tumor such as melanoma, head and neck, liver or kidney cancer. Both conserved end residues are part of each CDR3. The D gene is left open where the match is weak. Not all rows give a size; the values are once, few, many and, for expanded clones, a class.

TRBV28	-	TRBD2	TRBJ2-1	TGTGCCAGCAGTTCCTTACCCGGGACTAGCGGAAGGGACATTGTTTCCTACAATGAGCAGTTCTTC	CASSSLPGTSGRDIVSYNEQFF
TRBV7-9	-	-	TRBJ1-6	TGTGCCAGCAGCTTAGTCGTGGGCATTCGGAAAGATTCACCCCTCCACTTT	CASSLVVGIRKDSPLHF
TRBV2	few	TRBD1	TRBJ1-1	TGTGCCAGCAGCGGAGGACAGGGGGGGACTGAAGCTTTCTTT	CASSGGQGGTEAFF
TRBV28	-	-	TRBJ2-2	TGTGCCAGCAGTTTGGTGACAGGGAACACCGGGGAGCTGTTTTTT	CASSLVTGNTGELFF
TRBV30	-	TRBD1	TRBJ1-1	TGTGCCTGGATTGTGCCGGGACAGCCGAAACCGATGAACACTGAAGCTTTCTTT	CAWIVPGQPKPMNTEAFF
TRBV4-2	-	-	TRBJ2-7	TGTGCCAGCAGCCTTACCGGACTCAGCTACGAGCAGTACTTC	CASSLTGLSYEQYF
TRBV7-2	-	-	TRBJ2-7	TGTGCCAGCAGCTTAGAGCTGGGGGTTTACGAGCAGTACTTC	CASSLELGVYEQYF
TRBV11-2	-	-	TRBJ2-4	TGTGCCAGCAGTTCCTACGCAGGGCAGTACTTC	CASSSYAGQYF
TRBV15	-	-	TRBJ1-1	TGTGCCACCAGCAGCCCTCGGAGGCTCGAGAAGACTGAAGCTTTCTTT	CATSSPRRLEKTEAFF
TRBV2	-	-	TRBJ2-5	TGTGCCAGCACTAGGGGAACAGGGACAATGCAAGAGACCCAGTACTTC	CASTRGTGTMQETQYF
TRBV28	-	TRBD1	TRBJ2-3	TGTGCCAGCACCCAAGGAGGGACAGGGGGCATGTTTAGAGATACGCAGTATTTT	CASTQGGTGGMFRDTQYF
TRBV18	-	-	TRBJ1-4	TGTGCCAGCTCACTCCGAGGTGTGGACGAAAAACTGTTTTTT	CASSLRGVDEKLFF
TRBV6-1	-	-	TRBJ2-1	TGTGCCAGCAGGGCGGGACTTAGCAATGAGCAGTTCTTC	CASRAGLSNEQFF
TRBV7-9	-	TRBD1	TRBJ2-2	TGTGCCAGCACCGCCTCCAGGGGGCCGAACACCGGGGAGCTGTTTTTT	CASTASRGPNTGELFF
TRBV7-9	-	-	TRBJ2-1	TGTGCCAGCAGCGGCCCGGCTAGCTCACAACCCTCCCCTTACAATGAGCAGTTCTTC	CASSGPASSQPSPYNEQFF
TRBV7-9	-	-	TRBJ1-2	TGTGCCAGCAGTAATGGACCTTCTCCGGGCTACACCTTC	CASSNGPSPGYTF
TRBV7-3	-	-	TRBJ2-1	TGTGCCAGCAGCTTAATGGGGGACAATGAGCAGTTCTTC	CASSLMGDNEQFF
TRBV9	-	TRBD2	TRBJ2-7	TGTGCCAGCAGCGGGACTAGCGGGAGCTACGAGCAGTACTTC	CASSGTSGSYEQYF
TRBV7-9	-	-	TRBJ2-1	TGTGCCAGCAGCTCAGGTGGGGAGTACAATGAGCAGTTCTTC	CASSSGGEYNEQFF
TRBV6-5	-	TRBD1	TRBJ2-5	TGTGCCAGCAGTCGAGGACAGGGACAAGAGACCCAGTACTTC	CASSRGQGQETQYF
TRBV7-2	-	TRBD1	TRBJ2-7	TGTGCCAGCAGCAGCCGGGACAGCCCCGCTCCCTACGAGCAGTACTTC	CASSSRDSPAPYEQYF
TRBV28	-	-	TRBJ1-5	TGTGCCAGCAGCTCCTTCACAAGGGGTTCCCTTCTCAATCAGCCCCAGCATTTT	CASSSFTRGSLLNQPQHF
TRBV15	-	-	TRBJ1-4	TGTGCCACCAGCAGAGAGAGGGCTCTCGAGAAACTGTTTTTT	CATSRERALEKLFF
TRBV25-1	-	-	TRBJ1-2	TGTGCCAGCAGTGAGCGTGGGGGGCGCGTCTATGGCTACACCTTC	CASSERGGRVYGYTF
TRBV5-1	-	-	TRBJ2-6	TGCGCCAGCAGCTTTTATGGGGGTAGCTCTGGGGCCAACGTCCTGACTTTC	CASSFYGGSSGANVLTF
TRBV5-8	once	-	TRBJ1-5	TGTGCCAGCAGCTTGGCAGGCAATCAGCCCCAGCATTTT	CASSLAGNQPQHF
TRBV28	-	-	TRBJ2-5	TGTGCCAGCATCCAAAAGGGGGTTGAGACCCAGTACTTC	CASIQKGVETQYF
TRBV9	-	-	TRBJ2-5	TGTGCCTCAAATGGGGGGACGGGAGAAGAGACCCAGTACTTC	CASNGGTGEETQYF
TRBV7-2	-	TRBD2	TRBJ2-7	TGTGCCAGCAGCTCGATGACTAGCGGGAGCGAGCAGTACTTC	CASSSMTSGSEQYF
TRBV7-9	-	TRBD1	TRBJ2-7	TGTGCCAGCAGCTTGGGACAGTCGAGCCCTTACGAGCAGTACTTC	CASSLGQSSPYEQYF
TRBV28	-	TRBD2	TRBJ2-3	TGTGCCAGCAGACCCGGACTAGCGGGAGACGGATTCACAGATACGCAGTATTTT	CASRPGLAGDGFTDTQYF
TRBV9	-	-	TRBJ1-3	TGTGCCAGCAGCGTAAACCGGGGGGGTGGAAACACCATATATTTT	CASSVNRGGGNTIYF
TRBV15	-	-	TRBJ2-7	TGTGCCACCAGCAGAGAGAGGGCAGGGGGGTCCTACGAGCAGTACTTC	CATSRERAGGSYEQYF
TRBV27	-	TRBD1	TRBJ2-7	TGTGCCAGCAGTTTATTTGCGACAGGGGGACACGAGCAGTACTTC	CASSLFATGGHEQYF
TRBV30	-	-	TRBJ2-7	TGTGCCTGGAGTGTCGGGCGGCGGTCCTACGAGCAGTACTTC	CAWSVGRRSYEQYF
TRBV21-1	-	-	TRBJ1-5	TGTGCCAGCACCCCGCCCCGGCTTATATACAATCAGCCCCAGCATTTT	CASTPPRLIYNQPQHF
TRBV7-8	-	TRBD2	TRBJ2-2	TGTGCCAGCAGCTTAGCCTGGACTAGCGGGAGGGCCATCGGCACCGGGGAGCTGTTTTTT	CASSLAWTSGRAIGTGELFF
TRBV4-1	medium-sized	-	TRBJ2-7	TGCGCCAGCAGCCAAGCCTCGGGCGACGAGCAGTACTTC	CASSQASGDEQYF
TRBV2	few	TRBD1	TRBJ2-7	TGTGCCAGCCAGGGGGCAAGACGCGAGCAGTACTTC	CASQGARREQYF